The clone carrying this TCR beta chain was recorded a few times. Its specificity is not known. With molecular barcodes, quantitative 5'-RACE was used to make the TCR beta libraries. Each CDR3 protein gets one entry after TCRdb re-called the 5' RACE reads with MiXCR. The sample contains some 840,000 distinct CDR3 sequences, 12% of which appear only once. The data belong to a study of CD8 T cells in ankylosing spondylitis. General study points: Ankylosing spondylitis blood appeared to be characterized by a TCR beta motif of 7 to 9 highly homologous variants. Matched synovial fluid from ankylosing spondylitis patients was reported to be enriched for disease-linked clones. Earlier reports found some motif variants in synovial fluid and blood in reactive arthritis. Relatively scarce in peripheral blood, disease-linked clones were CD8+.

The CDR3 consists of 14 residues. Trimming took off 5 bases at V and 5 bases at J, with 12 bases between the two ends. The germline gives CDR1 MNHNS, CDR2 SASEGT. The receptor was derived from a male donor with ankylosing spondylitis. This chain connects TRBV6-1 to TRBJ2-2; no firm D call. The source material was blood, either unsorted or a sorted T cell fraction (not recorded which). The CDR3 nucleotides are TGTGCCAGCAGTAGTAAGACTGCTACCGGGGAGCTGTTTTTT. Translating gives CASSSKTATGELFF.